Below, 21 T cell receptor beta chains from the same sample are listed, as sequenced in a study of post-analysis software for immune sequencing data. Unique-molecular-identifier-tagged TCR beta cDNA libraries were used. Via MiXCR, TCRdb re-called the PCR reads, giving one row per CDR3 protein. The data show almost 700,000 distinct CDR3 sequences, roughly three fifths seen once. No antigens are known for them. Findings and caveats of the study: Included in a set of about five TRBV segments more frequent in patients than controls were TRBV5-6, TRBV5-1 and TRBV20-1.

The sample comprised blood. The source is a girl aged 2 to 10 with multiple sclerosis.

This clonotype was observed a single time. The chain carries TRBV4-1 and TRBJ2-5; TRBD2 matches at 10 bases. Unmatched junction bases numbered 6, after V lost 4 bases and J lost 1 base. CDR3 length: 16 residues. Germline-derived CDR1 and CDR2 are MGHRA and YSYEKL. This CDR3 reads CASSPGLAAGQETQYF. In DNA form, the CDR3 reads TGCGCCAGCAGCCCCGGACTAGCGGCGGGCCAAGAGACCCAGTACTTC.

The rearrangement links TRBV6-5 to TRBJ2-5; tentative D call: TRBD2 (6 bases). The CDR3 contains 15 residues. Trimming shortened V by 5 bases and J by 4 bases, and 17 bases separated the two germline ends. The germline CDR1 and CDR2 sequences are MNHEY and SVGAGI. The CDR3 nucleotides read TGTGCCAGCAGTGTGACTAGAGGAGTCGCAGAGACCCAGTACTTC. This sequence encodes CASSVTRGVAETQYF.

The chain is built from TRBV6-2 or TRBV6-3 and TRBJ2-1; possibly TRBD2 for D (6 bases). The CDR3 extends over 17 amino acids. Germline V gene sequence: CDR1 MNHEY, CDR2 SVGEGT. Trimming left V 7 bases short and J 6 bases short, with 25 bases between. CDR3: CASTSLGGAEITNEQFF. CDR3 bases: TGTGCCAGCACCTCTCTCGGCGGGGCAGAGATAACCAATGAGCAGTTCTTC.

V gene TRBV7-9 combines with J gene TRBJ2-5; D gene uncertain. V was shortened by 4 bases and J by 7 bases, with 7 bases between the two germline ends. The CDR3 is made up of 11 amino acids. The germline gives CDR1 SEHNR, CDR2 FQNEAQ (reference sequence). Here the CDR3 DNA reads TGTGCCAGCAGCTCCACGGGGACCCAGTACTTC. It is translated as CASSSTGTQYF.

This chain connects TRBV7-2 to TRBJ2-1, with a weak D call TRBD2 (6 bases). Trimming took 8 bases from V and 8 from J, leaving 19 bases between them. Germline values: CDR1 SGHTA, CDR2 FQGNSA. The CDR3 extends over 14 amino acids. CDR3 DNA sequence: TGTGCCAGCTCTACTATCGGGAGTGTCGATGAGCAGTTCTTC. This translates into CASSTIGSVDEQFF.

The chain links TRBV4-2 to TRBJ2-3, with 9 bases aligning to TRBD2. The CDR3 has 18 amino acids. V was pared by 0 bases and J by 0 bases, with 7 bases of the junction left unmatched. Germline values: CDR1 LGHNA, CDR2 YNFKEQ. The CDR3 is CASSQDLGAGGSTDTQYF. CDR3 nucleotide sequence: TGTGCCAGCAGCCAAGATTTGGGAGCGGGGGGCAGCACAGATACGCAGTATTTT.

J is TRBJ2-3 and V is TRBV20-1; 7 bases are shared with TRBD2. The CDR3 spans 15 residues. The V gene's germline CDR1 is DFQATT and CDR2 SNEGSKA (reference sequence). Unmatched junction bases numbered 10, after V lost 3 bases and J lost 4 bases. As DNA, the CDR3 is TGCAGTGCTAGGCCCGCGGGGGTGTTGTCAGATACGCAGTATTTT. As protein: CSARPAGVLSDTQYF.

There are a few counts of this clonotype. The gene calls are TRBV4-2 and TRBJ2-7; 10 positions agree with TRBD1. Trimming removed 1 base from V and 7 bases from J; junction bases left unmatched: 7. Germline V gene lookup returns CDR1 LGHNA and CDR2 YNFKEQ. This CDR3 has 15 residues. CDR3 loop: CASSQAQTGGGEQYF. CDR3 in DNA: TGTGCCAGCAGCCAAGCCCAGACAGGGGGCGGGGAGCAGTACTTC.

This clonotype has more than one count but fewer than ten. The rearrangement joins TRBV3-1 to TRBJ2-1; D unclear. The ends were cut back, 2 bases at V and 4 bases at J, with 9 bases in the middle. This CDR3 contains 14 residues. In germline, CDR1 is LGHDT, CDR2 YNNKEL (reference sequence). The CDR3 bases are TGTGCCAGCAGCCAACGCTCAGCATACAATGAGCAGTTCTTC. Encoded protein: CASSQRSAYNEQFF.

Notes on this clonotype: Compared with germline, one end of the junction differs, possibly owing to a read error. This chain connects TRBV6-5 to TRBJ1-2, with TRBD1 matching over 9 bases. Germline V lookup: CDR1 MNHEY, CDR2 SVGAGI. This CDR3 contains 18 residues. The CDR3 loop is CASSYSGTGKYLNYGYTF. The CDR3 DNA is TGTGCCAGCAGTTACTCTGGGACAGGGAAATATCTGAACTATGGCTACACCTTT.

This clonotype was seen only a few times. The chain is built from TRBV15 and TRBJ1-5; TRBD1 matches 7 bases. The V and J ends lost 6 bases and 5 bases, in that order; junction bases with no gene match: 7. CDR1 is LNHNV and CDR2 is YYDKDF in the germline V gene (reference sequence). This CDR3 is built from 14 residues. CDR3 protein: CATRSGDRDQPQHF. CDR3 DNA: TGTGCCACCAGAAGTGGGGACAGAGATCAGCCCCAGCATTTT.

This sequence joins TRBV7-2 and TRBJ2-3; 7 bases line up with TRBD1. Germline V gene data show CDR1 as SGHTA and CDR2 as FQGNSA. The CDR3 is 15 residues long. Germline trimming cut 5 bases from V and 4 bases from J; bases unmatched to any gene: 9. The CDR3 DNA reads TGTGCCAGCAGCATACTGACAGGGATCGCAGATACGCAGTATTTT. Amino acid sequence: CASSILTGIADTQYF. The whole variable domain, filled in from reference TRBV7-2 and TRBJ2-3, reads GAGVSQSPSNKVTEKGKDVELRCDPISGHTALYWYRQSLGQGLEFLIYFQGNSAPDKSGLPSDRFSAERTGGSVSTLTIQRTQQEDSAVYLCASSILTGIADTQYFGPGTRLTVL.

The chain uses TRBV29-1 and TRBJ2-1; D might be TRBD1 (6 bases). V was trimmed by 4 bases and J by 0 bases, leaving 10 bases between them. This CDR3 is built from 14 residues. The germline CDR1 and CDR2 sequences are SQVTM and ANQGSEA. CDR3 region: CSVGQGISYNEQFF. The CDR3 region has the DNA TGCAGCGTTGGGCAGGGGATCTCCTACAATGAGCAGTTCTTC.

This clonotype was detected only a few times. The CDR3: CAISESRGPMKTQYF. CDR3 coding DNA: TGTGCCATCAGTGAGTCCAGGGGGCCCATGAAGACCCAGTACTTC. The rearrangement joins TRBV10-3 to TRBJ2-5, with 8 bases lining up with TRBD1. With V trimmed by 0 bases and J by 6 bases, 6 bases remained unmatched. This CDR3 spans 15 amino acids. Germline CDR1 and CDR2: ENHRY and SYGVKD.

This clonotype has a handful of counts. The V gene is TRBV13, the J gene TRBJ2-5; the match to TRBD2 covers 9 bases. The CDR3 totals 14 residues. Germline CDR1 PRHDT, CDR2 FYEKMQ (reference sequence). Germline trimming cut 8 bases from V and 5 bases from J; bases unmatched to any gene: 9. The CDR3 protein is CASGRREGLETQYF. CDR3 nucleotide sequence: TGTGCCAGCGGTAGGCGGGAGGGCCTCGAGACCCAGTACTTC.

The rearrangement links TRBV28 to TRBJ2-7; D is possibly TRBD1 (6 bases). From germline, CDR1 is MDHEN and CDR2 SYDVKM. CDR3 length: 14 amino acids. With 2 bases removed from V and 7 bases from J, the gap between germline ends came to 15 bases. The CDR3 DNA reads TGTGCCAGCAGTTTAGGCTGGACAGTCAATGAGCAGTACTTC. Encoded protein: CASSLGWTVNEQYF.

The chain joins TRBV10-3 to TRBJ2-3, with 7 bases that match TRBD1. The CDR3 contains 14 residues. Germline loops: CDR1 ENHRY, CDR2 SYGVKD. Trimming removed 11 bases from V and 1 base from J; junction bases left unmatched: 9. The CDR3 DNA reads as TGTGCCGCTAACCCCGGACAGGGCACAGATACGCAGTATTTT. This sequence encodes CAANPGQGTDTQYF.

V gene TRBV20-1 combines with J gene TRBJ2-7; 7 bases are shared with TRBD1. Germline V CDR1 and CDR2: DFQATT, SNEGSKA (reference sequence). The V segment lost 3 bases and the J segment 6 bases; nucleotides outside the gene matches: 8. This CDR3 spans 13 amino acids. The CDR3 is CSARETGTLEQYF. CDR3 nucleotides: TGCAGTGCTAGGGAGACAGGGACCCTCGAGCAGTACTTC.

V gene TRBV29-1 combines with J gene TRBJ2-7, with a possible D match to TRBD2 (6 bases). CDR1 is SQVTM and CDR2 is ANQGSEA in the germline V gene. V lost 5 bases and J 0 bases, leaving 17 bases between the germline ends. This CDR3 contains 15 residues. The CDR3 sequence is CSVFEGGTNSYEQYF. The DNA for the CDR3 is TGCAGCGTTTTCGAGGGCGGGACGAACTCCTACGAGCAGTACTTC.

J is TRBJ1-1 and V is TRBV20-1; possibly TRBD1 for D (6 bases). The V and J ends lost 5 bases and 6 bases respectively, with 16 bases between them. Germline assignment: CDR1 DFQATT and CDR2 SNEGSKA (reference sequence). This CDR3 is built from 13 residues. In DNA, the CDR3 is TGCAGTGCTGAGGACAGATACTCCCCTGAAGCTTTCTTT. Its translation is CSAEDRYSPEAFF.

V is TRBV6-5 and J is TRBJ2-1, with 7 positions matching TRBD2. V shed 2 bases, J shed 3 bases, and the junction held 4 bases outside the gene matches. The CDR3 covers 15 residues. Germline CDR1 reads MNHEY; CDR2 reads SVGAGI. Written as DNA, the CDR3 is TGTGCCAGCAGTTACGCGGGAGAAAACTACAATGAGCAGTTCTTC. It codes for CASSYAGENYNEQFF.